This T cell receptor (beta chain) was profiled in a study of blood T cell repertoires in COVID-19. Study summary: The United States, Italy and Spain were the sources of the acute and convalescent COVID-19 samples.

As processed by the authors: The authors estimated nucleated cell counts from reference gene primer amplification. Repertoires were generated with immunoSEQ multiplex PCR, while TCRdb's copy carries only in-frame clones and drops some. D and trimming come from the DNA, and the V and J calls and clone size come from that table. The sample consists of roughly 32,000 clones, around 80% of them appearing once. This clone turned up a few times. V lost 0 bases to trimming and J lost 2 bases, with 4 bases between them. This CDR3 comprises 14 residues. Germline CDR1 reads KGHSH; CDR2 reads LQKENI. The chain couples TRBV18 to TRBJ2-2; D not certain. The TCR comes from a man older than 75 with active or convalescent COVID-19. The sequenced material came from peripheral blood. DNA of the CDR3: TGTGCCAGCTCACCACCTCCTAACACCGGGGAGCTGTTTTTT. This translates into CASSPPPNTGELFF.